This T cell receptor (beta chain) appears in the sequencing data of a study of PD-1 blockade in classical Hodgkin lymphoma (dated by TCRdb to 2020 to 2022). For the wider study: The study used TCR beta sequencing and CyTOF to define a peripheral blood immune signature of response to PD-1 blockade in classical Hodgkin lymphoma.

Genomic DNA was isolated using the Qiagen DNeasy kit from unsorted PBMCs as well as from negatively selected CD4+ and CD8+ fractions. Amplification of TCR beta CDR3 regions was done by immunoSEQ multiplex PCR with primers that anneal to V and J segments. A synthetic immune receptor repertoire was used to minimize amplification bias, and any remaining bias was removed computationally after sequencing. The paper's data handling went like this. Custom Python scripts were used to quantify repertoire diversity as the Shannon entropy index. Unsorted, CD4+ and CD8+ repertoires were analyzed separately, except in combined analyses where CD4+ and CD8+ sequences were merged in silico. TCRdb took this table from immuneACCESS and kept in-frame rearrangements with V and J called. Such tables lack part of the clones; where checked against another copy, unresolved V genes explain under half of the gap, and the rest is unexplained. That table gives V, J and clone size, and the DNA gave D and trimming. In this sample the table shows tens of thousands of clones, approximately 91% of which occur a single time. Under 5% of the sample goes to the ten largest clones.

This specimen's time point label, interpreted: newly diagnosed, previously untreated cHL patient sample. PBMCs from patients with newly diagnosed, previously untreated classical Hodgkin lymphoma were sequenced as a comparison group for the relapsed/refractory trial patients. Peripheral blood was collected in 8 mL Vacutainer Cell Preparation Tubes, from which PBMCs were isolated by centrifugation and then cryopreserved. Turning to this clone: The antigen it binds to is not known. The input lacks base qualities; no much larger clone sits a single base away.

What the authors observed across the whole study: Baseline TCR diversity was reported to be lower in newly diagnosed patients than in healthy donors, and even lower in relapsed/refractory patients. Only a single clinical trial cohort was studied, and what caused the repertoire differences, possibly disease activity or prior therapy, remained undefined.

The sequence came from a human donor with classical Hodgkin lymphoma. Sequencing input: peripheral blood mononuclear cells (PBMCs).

The CDR3 protein: CAWQTVKNTEAFF. The sequence in DNA is TGTGCCTGGCAGACCGTAAAGAACACTGAAGCTTTCTTT. The chain was built from TRBV30 and TRBJ1-1, with an unclear D gene assignment. Inclusive of the bounding cysteine and phenylalanine, the CDR3 is 13 residues long. Only CDR3 DNA remains: 39 bases, in frame from the first base. As encoded in the germline V gene (reference sequence), CDR1 is GTSNPN while CDR2 is SVGIG. At the junction V is shortened by 5 bases and J by 1 base, with 11 bases in between.